This T cell receptor (beta chain) was identified during a study of shared clonotypes between healthy human individuals. The CDR3 runs 16 residues. Unmatched junction bases numbered 2, after V lost 0 bases and J lost 4 bases. Germline loops: CDR1 LGHNA, CDR2 YSLEER. Method: immunoSEQ multiplex PCR; TCRdb's copy keeps in-frame clones and lacks some. The table shows about 490,000 clones, with 60% to 80% occurring only once. This TCR derives from a woman aged 40 to 49 in good health. Some clones in this sample may be carry-over from other donors' samples. Sequences were obtained from PBMCs. The chain has TRBV4-3 and TRBJ1-6; TRBD1 aligns across 8 bases. The CDR3 nucleotides are TGCGCCAGCAGCCAAGACGGGACAGGTTATAATTCACCCCTCCACTTT. Its protein is CASSQDGTGYNSPLHF.